These 13 T cell receptor beta chains were all obtained from the same sample, sequenced in a study of persistence of HIV-infected CD4 T cells. The libraries were made with immunoSEQ version 4 in survey mode. Clones were sequenced by immunoSEQ multiplex PCR, and TCRdb holds only the in-frame ones, with some missing. Seen here are 38,000 or so clones, over 65% observed once, and the top ten hold 5% to 5.5%. Cells were stimulated with overlapping HIV-1 Gag 15-mer peptides. Sorted nonresponding memory CD4+ T cells were CD40L-negative, CD69-negative, CD45RO-high. The antigens for these receptors are not known. This specimen was cultured CD4+ T cells from PBMCs, taken from a patient who received antiretroviral therapy. The source is an adult with HIV. The donor label of this sample is uncertain.

J is TRBJ2-1 and V is TRBV7-2, with 8 bases identical to TRBD1. Trimming cost V 4 bases and J 6 bases; bases outside gene matches: 11. The CDR3 runs 16 residues. The germline gives CDR1 SGHTA, CDR2 FQGNSA. The CDR3 nucleotides are TGTGCCAGCAGCTCTCGCCCAGGGGGCTGGAGCAATGAGCAGTTCTTC. The encoded protein is CASSSRPGGWSNEQFF.

This clone was recorded only once. The rearrangement links TRBV28 to TRBJ1-4; TRBD1 agrees at 8 bases. CDR1 MDHEN and CDR2 SYDVKM come from the germline V gene. J lost 5 bases, V lost 4 bases, and 12 bases had no gene match. CDR3 length equals 17 residues. The CDR3 loop is CASSYLGQGALNEKLFF. The CDR3 bases are TGTGCCAGCAGTTACCTCGGGCAGGGGGCGCTAAATGAAAAACTGTTTTTT.

The rearrangement uses TRBV10-3 and TRBJ1-1; D is ambiguous. V dropped 10 bases and J dropped 2 bases, with 14 bases sitting between them. Germline values: CDR1 ENHRY, CDR2 SYGVKD. The CDR3 spans 13 residues. The CDR3 loop is CASEFHLNTEAFF. The CDR3, as DNA: TGTGCCAGCGAGTTCCACCTAAACACTGAAGCTTTCTTT.

The rearrangement joins TRBV10-3 to TRBJ1-2; D may be TRBD1 (6 bases). CDR1 is ENHRY, CDR2 SYGVKD, per germline. The CDR3 runs 14 residues. Trimming removed 4 bases at V and 6 bases at J, with 15 bases between. The DNA for the CDR3 is TGTGCCATCAGTGGGGGGGGGCCAGGGGATGGCTACACCTTC. This translates into CAISGGGPGDGYTF.

This clone was found once. The chain uses TRBV29-1 and TRBJ1-3; D is uncertain. V was shortened by 7 bases and J by 0 bases, with 13 bases between the two germline ends. The germline V gene encodes CDR1 SQVTM and CDR2 ANQGSEA. This CDR3 has 14 residues. The CDR3 coding sequence is TGCAGCGCCCTCCCCCCGGACTCTGGAAACACCATATATTTT. This translates into CSALPPDSGNTIYF.

The chain carries TRBV7-6 and TRBJ1-1; D gene ambiguous. The V gene's germline CDR1 is SGHVS and CDR2 FNYEAQ. CDR3 length: 14 residues. The V end lost 1 base, the J end lost 0 bases, and 6 bases lay between the germline ends. The DNA for the CDR3 is TGTGCCAGCAGCTTAGGCCGGATGAACACTGAAGCTTTCTTT. As protein: CASSLGRMNTEAFF.

The chain has TRBV5-1 and TRBJ1-1; D possibly corresponds to TRBD1 (6 bases). Between the trimmed V and J ends, which lost 0 bases and 2 bases, there was a span of 14 bases. The CDR3 extends over 16 amino acids. Germline CDR1 is SGHRS and CDR2 is YFSETQ. The DNA of the CDR3 is TGCGCCAGCAGCTTGGCGGGGGGCGAAATAAACACTGAAGCTTTCTTT. Translation: CASSLAGGEINTEAFF.

The chain has TRBV29-1 and TRBJ2-4, with TRBD2 matching over 8 bases. Germline V gene data show CDR1 as SQVTM and CDR2 as ANQGSEA. The CDR3 length is 15 residues. J was trimmed by 0 bases and V by 6 bases; bases with no gene match: 7. CDR3 loop: CSVREGFIAKNIQYF. CDR3 coding DNA: TGCAGCGTACGGGAGGGCTTTATAGCCAAAAACATTCAGTACTTC.

V usage is TRBV12-2 and J usage is TRBJ1-1. TRBV12-2 is a recognized pseudogene. The CDR3 runs 17 residues. The CDR3 here is CASRLGASGTWRTEAFF. For the CDR3, the DNA is TGTGCAAGTCGCTTAGGGGCTAGTGGCACCTGGCGCACTGAAGCTTTCTTT.

V usage is TRBV7-2 and J usage is TRBJ2-1; tentatively, D is TRBD2 (5 bases). Between the trimmed V and J ends, which lost 5 bases and 6 bases, there was a span of 14 bases. Germline V gene lookup returns CDR1 SGHTA and CDR2 FQGNSA. CDR3 length: 14 residues. In DNA, the CDR3 is TGTGCCAGCAGCCCGATGGGCGCGGGCAATGAGCAGTTCTTC. Residues: CASSPMGAGNEQFF.

The chain recombines TRBV28 with TRBJ2-5; D perhaps matches TRBD2 (6 bases). Germline V gene sequence: CDR1 MDHEN, CDR2 SYDVKM. With 5 bases removed from V and 4 bases from J, the gap between germline ends came to 17 bases. This CDR3 has 15 amino acids. CDR3 protein: CASSGGGALPETQYF. The CDR3 region has the DNA TGTGCCAGCAGTGGCGGAGGGGCCCTTCCAGAGACCCAGTACTTC.

The gene calls are TRBV6-1 and TRBJ1-3, with a tentative D call TRBD1 (5 bases). CDR3 length: 14 residues. The V gene lost 2 bases and the J gene lost 10 bases, with 15 bases spanning the gap. Germline assignment: CDR1 MNHNS and CDR2 SASEGT. CDR3 coding DNA: TGTGCCAGCAGTGAATTACAGGTCCTCGTAACCATATATTTT. Protein: CASSELQVLVTIYF.

This clone has just one count. This sequence joins TRBV9 and TRBJ2-3; D possibly corresponds to TRBD1 (6 bases). V lost 0 bases to trimming and J lost 1 base, with 15 bases between them. The CDR3 totals 17 residues. Germline V CDR1 and CDR2: SGDLS, YYNGEE. The CDR3 nucleotides read TGTGCCAGCAGCGTAGCCTATATACAGGGAGGCACAGATACGCAGTATTTT. Its protein is CASSVAYIQGGTDTQYF. Based on the CDR3 plus reference TRBV9 and TRBJ2-3, the full variable domain is DSGVTQTPKHLITATGQRVTLRCSPRSGDLSVYWYQQSLDQGLQFLIQYYNGEERAKGNILERFSAQQFPDLHSELNLSSLELGDSALYFCASSVAYIQGGTDTQYFGPGTRLTVL.